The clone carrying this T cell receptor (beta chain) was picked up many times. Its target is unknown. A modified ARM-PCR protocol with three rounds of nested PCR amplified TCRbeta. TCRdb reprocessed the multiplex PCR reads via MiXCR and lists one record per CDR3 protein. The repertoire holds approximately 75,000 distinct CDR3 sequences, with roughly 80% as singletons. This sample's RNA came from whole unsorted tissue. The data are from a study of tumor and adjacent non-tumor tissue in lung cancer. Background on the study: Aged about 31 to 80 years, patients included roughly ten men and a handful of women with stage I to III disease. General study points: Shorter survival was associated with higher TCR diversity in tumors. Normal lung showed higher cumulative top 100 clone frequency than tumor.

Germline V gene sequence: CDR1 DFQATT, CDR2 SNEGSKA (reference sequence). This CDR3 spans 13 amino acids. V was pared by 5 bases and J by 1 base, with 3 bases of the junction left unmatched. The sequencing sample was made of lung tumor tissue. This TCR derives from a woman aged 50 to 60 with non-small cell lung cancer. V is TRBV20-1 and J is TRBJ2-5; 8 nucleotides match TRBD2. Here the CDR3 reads CSASRGAQETQYF. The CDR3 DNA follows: TGCAGTGCTTCGCGGGGGGCCCAAGAGACCCAGTACTTC.